The clone carrying this T cell receptor (beta chain) was observed a single time. Its antigen is unknown. TCR beta CDR3 amplification used RNA transcripts. Scientists carried out first-round RT-PCR using HTBI primers and then a second-round multiplex PCR. A single record per CDR3 protein comes from TCRdb applying MiXCR to the multiplex PCR reads. The sample has roughly 700,000 distinct CDR3 sequences, approximately 40% seen once. This specimen belongs to a study of Graves' ophthalmopathy and Graves' hyperthyroidism. Germline V gives CDR1 ENHRY, CDR2 SYGVKD. V gave up 2 bases and J gave up 5 bases, with 9 bases separating them. This CDR3 is built from 13 residues. Study-wide results and caveats: In blood, most expanded thyroid clonotypes above 0.001 frequency were also detected.

The sample consisted of peripheral blood. This TCR was recovered from an adult man with Graves' ophthalmopathy. V is TRBV10-3 and J is TRBJ2-5; D is unclear. The CDR3 region has the DNA TGTGCCATCAGTGAGAAAGTGAGGGAGACCCAGTACTTC. The encoded protein is CAISEKVRETQYF.